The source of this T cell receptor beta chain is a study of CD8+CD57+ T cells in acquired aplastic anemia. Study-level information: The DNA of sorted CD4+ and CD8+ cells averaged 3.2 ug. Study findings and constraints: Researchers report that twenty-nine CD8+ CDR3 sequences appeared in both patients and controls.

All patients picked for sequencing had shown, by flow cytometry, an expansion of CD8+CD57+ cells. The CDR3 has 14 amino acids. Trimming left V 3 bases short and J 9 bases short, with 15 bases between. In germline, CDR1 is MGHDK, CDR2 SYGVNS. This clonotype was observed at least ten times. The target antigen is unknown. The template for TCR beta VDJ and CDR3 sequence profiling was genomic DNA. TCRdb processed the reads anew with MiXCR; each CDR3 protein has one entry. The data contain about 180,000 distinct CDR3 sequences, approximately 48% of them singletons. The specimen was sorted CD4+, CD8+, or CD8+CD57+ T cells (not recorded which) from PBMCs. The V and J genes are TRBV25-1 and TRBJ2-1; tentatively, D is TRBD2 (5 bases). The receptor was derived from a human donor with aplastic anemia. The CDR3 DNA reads TGTGCCAGCAGTGATGAAGTGACGAGGGTTGAGCAGTTCTTC. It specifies CASSDEVTRVEQFF.